The following is a T cell receptor (beta chain) sequence with its context. The CDR3 length is 14 residues. Germline CDR1 SNHLY, CDR2 FYNNEI. J gave up 1 base and V 6 bases, and 3 bases lay outside the gene matches. TCRdb's table, derived via immunoSEQ multiplex PCR, lists solely in-frame clones and lacks some. The sample lists 110,000 or so clones; around nine tenths were seen once. The sample belongs to a study of T cells after somatic rescue of genetic block. The chain joins TRBV2 to TRBJ2-3; 8 nucleotides line up with TRBD2. This clonotype was sampled from a woman younger than 30. The specimen was peripheral blood mononuclear cells (PBMCs). The CDR3 spells CASRAGGGTDTQYF. CDR3 bases: TGTGCCAGCAGGGCGGGGGGTGGCACAGATACGCAGTATTTT.